These 3 T cell receptor beta chains came from one sample sequenced in a study of Tregs in tolerant kidney transplant recipients. This table comes from immunoSEQ multiplex PCR, and its TCRdb copy is limited to in-frame clones, with some not included. The sample's table shows 30,000 or so clones. Here the sequenced sample was CD8+ T cells from blood, taken before the transplant. These receptors were collected from a human donor who received a combined kidney and bone marrow transplant.

CDR3: CASSIGTSGRATDTQYF. CDR3 bases read: TGTGCCAGTAGTATAGGGACTAGCGGGAGGGCCACAGATACG. The V and J genes are TRBV19 and TRBJ2-3; TRBD2 agrees at 15 bases. The CDR3 end is not reached by the read, which stops 3 residues before it; the germline J gene fills it in. CDR1 is LNHDA and CDR2 is SQIVND in the germline V gene (reference sequence). V was pared by 1 base and J by 2 bases, with 1 base of the junction left unmatched. CDR3 length: 17 residues.

CDR3: CASSFVSRGNSPLHF. CDR3 DNA, as far as it was read: TGTGCCAGCAGCTTTGTGTCGAGGGGTAATTCACCC. The genes are TRBV7-8 and TRBJ1-6; tentative D call: TRBD1 (5 bases). The observed sequence ends 3 residues before the CDR3 terminus, with the missing tail filled in from the germline J gene. The CDR3 is 15 amino acids. From germline, CDR1 is SGHVS and CDR2 FQNEAQ. V was shortened by 3 bases and J by 6 bases, with 12 bases between the two germline ends.

Comment on this clone: Read sequence stops 3 residues before the CDR3 end, and the germline J gene provides the missing end. V is TRBV7-2 and J is TRBJ2-3, with D possibly TRBD1 on 5 matching bases. The CDR3 totals 13 residues. V was cut by 5 bases and J by 4 bases, with 10 bases left in between. The germline V gene encodes CDR1 SGHTA and CDR2 FQGNSA. CDR3 DNA (partial): TGTGCCAGCAGCAACCCAGGGCCAGATACG. Protein sequence: CASSNPGPDT. The full CDR3 reads CASSNPGPDTQYF.